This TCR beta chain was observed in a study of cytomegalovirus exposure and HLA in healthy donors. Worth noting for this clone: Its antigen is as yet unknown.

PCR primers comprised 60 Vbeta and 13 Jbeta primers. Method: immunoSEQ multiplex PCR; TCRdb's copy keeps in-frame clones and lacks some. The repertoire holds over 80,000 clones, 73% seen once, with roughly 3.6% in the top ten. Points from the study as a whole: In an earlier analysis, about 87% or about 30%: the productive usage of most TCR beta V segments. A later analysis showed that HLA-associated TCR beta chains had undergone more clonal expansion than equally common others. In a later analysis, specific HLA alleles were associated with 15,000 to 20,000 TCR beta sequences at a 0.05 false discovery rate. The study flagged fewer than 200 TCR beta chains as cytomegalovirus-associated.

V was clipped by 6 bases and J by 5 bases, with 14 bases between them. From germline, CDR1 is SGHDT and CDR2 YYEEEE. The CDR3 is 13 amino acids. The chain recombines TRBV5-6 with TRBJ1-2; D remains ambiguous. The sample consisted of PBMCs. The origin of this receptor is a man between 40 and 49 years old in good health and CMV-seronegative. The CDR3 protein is CASTPGIGYGYTF. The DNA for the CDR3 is TGTGCCAGCACCCCGGGGATAGGGTATGGCTACACCTTC.